The 26 T cell receptor beta chains below come from one sample, sequenced in a study of CD8+ T cells in alopecia areata (dated by TCRdb to 2016 to 2018). The time point label here, explained by the study, means: more than 3 weeks on oral tofacitinib. The treatment or condition label corresponds to: oral pan-JAK inhibitor, 5-10 mg twice daily. Library construction relied on the immunoSEQ multiplex PCR assay. RNA was extracted from all samples and reverse transcribed into cDNA, which served as template for TCR sequencing. TCRdb took this table from immuneACCESS and kept in-frame rearrangements with V and J called. Such tables lack part of the clones; where checked against another copy, unresolved V genes explain under half of the gap, and the rest is unexplained. Here the sample has around 190,000 clones; 64% occur a single time. The biggest ten clones account for around 4% of the sample. The material sequenced was CD4+ T cells sorted from blood, taken at week 4, from a patient treated with tofacitinib. The receptor set was obtained from a human donor with alopecia areata.

This chain uses TRBV7-2 with TRBJ1-2; D remains ambiguous. CDR3 size: 12 residues. V lost 3 bases and J 14 bases, leaving 16 bases between the germline ends. CDR1 and CDR2 from the germline V gene are SGHTA and FQGNSA. The CDR3 DNA is TGTGCCAGCAGCTTCGGGATACGGATAGGGACCTTC. Translated: CASSFGIRIGTF.

The rearrangement uses TRBV7-9 and TRBJ1-4; D not certain. The V gene lost 7 bases and the J gene lost 4 bases, with 7 bases spanning the gap. The CDR3 loop spans 12 amino acids. Germline-derived CDR1 and CDR2 are SEHNR and FQNEAQ (reference sequence). CDR3 amino acids: CASTRINEKLFF. The CDR3 DNA follows: TGTGCCAGCACACGGATTAATGAAAAACTGTTTTTT.

The CDR3 bases are TGTGCCAGCAGCCCGGGCCGTTCCACCGGGGAGCTGTTTTTT. The encoded protein is CASSPGRSTGELFF. The V call is TRBV11-3, the J call TRBJ2-2; D is uncertain. The CDR3 length is 14 residues. Trimming pared 5 bases from V and 4 bases from J, leaving 11 bases between. Germline V gene data show CDR1 as SGHNT and CDR2 as YENEEA.

This clone showed up just a few times. This chain uses TRBV5-1 with TRBJ1-5; unclear D gene. The CDR3 covers 13 residues. V dropped 4 bases and J dropped 3 bases, with 8 bases sitting between them. Germline CDR1 and CDR2: SGHRS and YFSETQ. The CDR3 coding sequence is TGCGCCAGCAGCAAGGATCTCAATCAGCCCCAGCATTTT. It translates to CASSKDLNQPQHF.

This clone was detected only a few times. CDR3 coding DNA: TGTGCCAGCAATCGACTAGCGGGGGGGGACGAGCAGTACTTC. It is translated as CASNRLAGGDEQYF. The chain has TRBV2 and TRBJ2-7; 14 nucleotides match TRBD2. The V gene end was trimmed by 7 bases and the J gene end by 5 bases; junction bases not matched to a gene: 4. Germline CDR1 reads SNHLY; CDR2 reads FYNNEI. The CDR3 runs to 14 residues.

J is TRBJ2-5 and V is TRBV9; D call uncertain. V was pared by 1 base and J by 1 base, with 5 bases between. This CDR3 comprises 13 residues. Germline lookup yields CDR1 SGDLS and CDR2 YYNGEE. CDR3 amino acids: CASSVNSQETQYF. CDR3 coding DNA: TGTGCCAGCAGCGTAAATTCCCAAGAGACCCAGTACTTC.

The CDR3 DNA reads as TGCGCCAGCAGCTCTTCACTGGACACGGCCTACACCTTC. Residues: CASSSSLDTAYTF. The chain joins TRBV4-3 to TRBJ1-2; D may be TRBD1 (5 bases). V was shortened by 5 bases and J by 10 bases, with 17 bases between the two germline ends. The CDR3 runs 13 residues. The germline V gene has CDR1 LGHNA and CDR2 YSLEER.

This clone was detected only a few times. The rearrangement links TRBV7-3 to TRBJ1-6, with a weak D call TRBD1 (6 bases). The CDR3 has 13 residues. Trimming shortened V by 5 bases and J by 14 bases, and 16 bases separated the two germline ends. Looked up from germline, CDR1 is SGHTA and CDR2 is FQGTGA. The CDR3 protein is CASSQTGQSTLHF. The DNA of the CDR3 is TGTGCCAGCAGCCAAACCGGACAGTCGACCCTCCACTTT.

The chain uses TRBV6-5 and TRBJ1-1; tentative D call: TRBD1 (5 bases). The CDR3 spans 13 residues. Trimming removed 6 bases from V and 3 bases from J, with 11 bases in between. Germline-derived CDR1 and CDR2 are MNHEY and SVGAGI. The CDR3 sequence: CASSEWGDTEAFF. In DNA form, the CDR3 reads TGTGCCAGCAGCGAGTGGGGGGACACTGAAGCTTTCTTT.

In nucleotides, the CDR3 is TGTGCCAGCAGGCCTTGGGGAAACACTGAAGCTTTCTTT. Translation: CASRPWGNTEAFF. The V call is TRBV2, the J call TRBJ1-1; D is unresolved. Germline CDR1 SNHLY, CDR2 FYNNEI. The CDR3 sequence is 13 residues long. V gave up 6 bases and J gave up 2 bases, with 10 bases separating them.

With regard to this clone: In the same sample, other DNA sequences code for this CDR3. The chain has TRBV7-9 and TRBJ1-1; D remains unclear. The V end was cut by 3 bases, the J end by 9 bases, with 8 bases between. CDR3 length equals 11 residues. Per germline, CDR1 SEHNR and CDR2 FQNEAQ (reference sequence). As DNA, the CDR3 is TGTGCCAGCAGCTTGGGCCAGAAAGCTTTCTTT. Protein: CASSLGQKAFF.

This rearrangement joins TRBV2 to TRBJ2-3; 10 bases agree with TRBD1. The CDR3 has 14 amino acids. With 7 bases clipped from V and 3 bases from J, the junction kept 4 bases outside the gene matches. Germline values: CDR1 SNHLY, CDR2 FYNNEI. The CDR3 DNA reads as TGTGCCAGCACACGGACAGGGGGGACAGATACGCAGTATTTT. It yields the protein CASTRTGGTDTQYF.

Here the CDR3 DNA reads TGTGCCAGCAGCGTAGGGCCTAGCGCTCATGGGAATGAGCAGTTCTTC. Amino acid sequence: CASSVGPSAHGNEQFF. V and J are TRBV9 and TRBJ2-1, with D maybe TRBD2 (6 bases). Germline CDR1 and CDR2: SGDLS and YYNGEE. Trimming removed 0 bases at V and 7 bases at J, with 17 bases between. The CDR3 runs 16 residues.

With respect to this clone: This same CDR3 is encoded by further DNA sequences in the sample. The V and J genes are TRBV7-9 and TRBJ2-5; D unresolved. V was clipped by 4 bases and J by 1 base, with 1 base between them. The CDR3 extends over 11 amino acids. CDR1 is SEHNR, CDR2 FQNEAQ, per germline (reference sequence). The CDR3 is CASSSQETQYF. The CDR3 DNA reads as TGTGCCAGCAGCTCCCAAGAGACCCAGTACTTC.

The rearrangement uses TRBV5-6 and TRBJ1-2; the D gene is possibly TRBD1 (6 bases). Germline assignment: CDR1 SGHDT and CDR2 YYEEEE. V dropped 0 bases and J dropped 9 bases, with 9 bases sitting between them. CDR3 length equals 12 residues. CDR3 nucleotides: TGTGCCAGCAGCTTGGACAGGGTTCGCTACACCTTC. Translating it yields CASSLDRVRYTF. The whole variable domain, filled in from reference TRBV5-6 and TRBJ1-2, reads DAGVTQSPTHLIKTRGQQVTLRCSPKSGHDTVSWYQQALGQGPQFIFQYYEEEERQRGNFPDRFSGHQFPNYSSELNVNALLLGDSALYLCASSLDRVRYTFGSGTRLTVV.

This clone was found a few times. This sequence joins TRBV7-9 and TRBJ2-2; TRBD1 aligns across 8 bases. Per germline, CDR1 SEHNR and CDR2 FQNEAQ (reference sequence). V was clipped by 2 bases and J by 4 bases; unmatched bases: 6. This CDR3 contains 16 residues. CDR3 in DNA: TGTGCCAGCAGCTTATCCCCCAGGGGGCCCACCGGGGAGCTGTTTTTT. Translation: CASSLSPRGPTGELFF.

The chain employs TRBV12-5 and TRBJ2-2; D ambiguous. V was trimmed by 5 bases and J by 6 bases, leaving 7 bases between them. Germline CDR1 reads LGHNT; CDR2 reads FRNRAP. The CDR3 runs 12 residues. CDR3 in DNA: TGTGCTAGTGGTCCTGAGTCCGGGGAGCTGTTTTTT. Its protein is CASGPESGELFF.

The rearrangement uses TRBV15 and TRBJ2-5, with D perhaps given as TRBD1 or TRBD2 (7 bases each). This CDR3 is built from 14 residues. Germline lookup yields CDR1 LNHNV and CDR2 YYDKDF (reference sequence). V was cut by 3 bases and J by 2 bases, with 10 bases left in between. This CDR3 reads CATSSQGGQETQYF. The CDR3 bases are TGTGCCACCAGCAGTCAGGGGGGGCAAGAGACCCAGTACTTC.

The V gene is TRBV5-4, the J gene TRBJ1-1, with TRBD1 matching over 7 bases. Losses at the gene ends were 1 base for V and 11 bases for J; bases not matched to a gene: 11. This CDR3 is 14 amino acids long. Germline lookup yields CDR1 SGHNT and CDR2 YYREEE (reference sequence). The CDR3 loop is CASSLLDTGDRAFF. CDR3 coding DNA: TGTGCCAGCAGCTTGTTGGATACAGGGGATAGGGCTTTCTTT.

The gene calls are TRBV18 and TRBJ1-1; TRBD1 is a possible D gene (6 bases). Germline V gene data show CDR1 as KGHSH and CDR2 as LQKENI. Trimming took off 4 bases at V and 8 bases at J, with 11 bases between the two ends. This CDR3 is 12 amino acids long. CDR3 DNA sequence: TGTGCCAGCTCACGGTCGGACAGCGAAGCTTTCTTT. Translation gives CASSRSDSEAFF.

The chain joins TRBV4-1 to TRBJ2-1; 7 bases are a match to TRBD1. The CDR3 sequence is 14 residues long. Germline V gene lookup returns CDR1 MGHRA and CDR2 YSYEKL. The trim removed 3 bases at V and 5 bases at J, leaving 4 bases unmatched. CDR3: CASSQGDRDNEQFF. The CDR3 region has the DNA TGCGCCAGCAGCCAGGGAGACAGGGACAATGAGCAGTTCTTC.

Only a few counts were recorded for this clone. This sequence joins TRBV6-5 and TRBJ1-5; the match to TRBD1 covers 8 bases. The CDR3 is 13 amino acids. V was pared by 5 bases and J by 5 bases, with 2 bases of the junction left unmatched. CDR1 and CDR2 from the germline V gene are MNHEY and SVGAGI. CDR3 residues: CASSGQGDQPQHF. CDR3 bases: TGTGCCAGCAGTGGACAGGGTGATCAGCCCCAGCATTTT.

As for this clone: The same CDR3 also results from other DNA sequences found in this sample. V is TRBV30 and J is TRBJ2-3; no clear D. V lost 0 bases, J lost 1 base, and 8 bases lay in between. The germline V gene has CDR1 GTSNPN and CDR2 SVGIG (reference sequence). The CDR3 is made up of 14 amino acids. The CDR3: CAWSVGGGTDTQYF. CDR3 nucleotides: TGTGCCTGGAGTGTTGGTGGGGGCACAGATACGCAGTATTTT.

V is TRBV4-3 and J is TRBJ2-3; D call uncertain. The V end was cut by 0 bases, the J end by 4 bases, with 8 bases between. The CDR3 runs to 14 residues. Looked up from germline, CDR1 is LGHNA and CDR2 is YSLEER. CDR3 nucleotides: TGCGCCAGCAGCCAAGATAACGCGGCAGATACGCAGTATTTT. Its protein product is CASSQDNAADTQYF.

The chain carries TRBV7-2 and TRBJ2-7; maybe TRBD1 (5 bases). CDR3 length: 14 amino acids. Trimming removed 5 bases from V and 1 base from J, with 12 bases in between. CDR1 SGHTA and CDR2 FQGNSA come from the germline V gene. The CDR3: CASSPADRSYEQYF. DNA of the CDR3: TGTGCCAGCAGCCCCGCCGACAGATCCTACGAGCAGTACTTC.

This clone came up a few times. This rearrangement joins TRBV30 to TRBJ1-2; 7 bases agree with TRBD1. V trimming: 2 bases; J trimming: 2 bases; junction bases outside the gene matches: 2. Per germline, CDR1 GTSNPN and CDR2 SVGIG (reference sequence). The CDR3 has 13 amino acids. The CDR3 region is CAWSIQGNYGYTF. The CDR3 DNA reads TGTGCCTGGAGTATACAGGGGAACTATGGCTACACCTTC.